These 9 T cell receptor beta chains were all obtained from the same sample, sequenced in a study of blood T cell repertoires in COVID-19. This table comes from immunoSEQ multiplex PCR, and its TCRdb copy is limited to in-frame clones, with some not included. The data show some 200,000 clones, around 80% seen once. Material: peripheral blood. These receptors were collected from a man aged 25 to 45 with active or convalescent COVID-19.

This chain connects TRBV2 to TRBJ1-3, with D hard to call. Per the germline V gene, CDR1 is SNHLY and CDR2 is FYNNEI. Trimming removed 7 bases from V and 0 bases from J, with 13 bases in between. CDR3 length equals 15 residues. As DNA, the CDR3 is TGTGCCAGCAAATTGGAGGACTTCTCTGGAAACACCATATATTTT. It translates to CASKLEDFSGNTIYF.

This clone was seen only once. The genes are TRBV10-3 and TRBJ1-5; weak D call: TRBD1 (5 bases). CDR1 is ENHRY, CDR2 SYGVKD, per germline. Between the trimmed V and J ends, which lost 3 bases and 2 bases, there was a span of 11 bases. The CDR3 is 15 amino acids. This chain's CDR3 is CAISDGGKGNQPQHF. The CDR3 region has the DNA TGTGCCATCAGTGACGGGGGGAAGGGCAATCAGCCCCAGCATTTT.

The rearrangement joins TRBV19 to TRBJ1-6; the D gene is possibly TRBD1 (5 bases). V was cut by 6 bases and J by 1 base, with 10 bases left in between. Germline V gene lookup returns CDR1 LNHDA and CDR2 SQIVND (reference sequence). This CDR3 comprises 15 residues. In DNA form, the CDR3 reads TGTGCCAGTAGACAGCAGGGATCCTATAATTCACCCCTCCACTTT. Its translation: CASRQQGSYNSPLHF.

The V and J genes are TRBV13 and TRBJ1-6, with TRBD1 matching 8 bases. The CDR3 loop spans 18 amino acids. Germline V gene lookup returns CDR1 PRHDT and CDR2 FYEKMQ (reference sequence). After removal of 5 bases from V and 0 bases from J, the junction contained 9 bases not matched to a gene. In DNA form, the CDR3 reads TGTGCCAGCAGCCAGACGAGGACAGGGAGCTCCTATAATTCACCCCTCCACTTT. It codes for CASSQTRTGSSYNSPLHF.

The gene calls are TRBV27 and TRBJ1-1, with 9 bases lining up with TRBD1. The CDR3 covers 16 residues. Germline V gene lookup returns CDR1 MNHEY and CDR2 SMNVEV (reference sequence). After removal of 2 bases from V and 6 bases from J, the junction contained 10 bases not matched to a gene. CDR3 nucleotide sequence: TGTGCCAGCAGTTTACCCGGGACAGGGAGTAGCTCTGAAGCTTTCTTT. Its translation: CASSLPGTGSSSEAFF.

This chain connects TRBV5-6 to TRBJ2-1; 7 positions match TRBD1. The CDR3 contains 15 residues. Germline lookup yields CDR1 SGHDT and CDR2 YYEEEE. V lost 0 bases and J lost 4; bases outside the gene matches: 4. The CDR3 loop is CASSLAGTEYNEQFF. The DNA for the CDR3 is TGTGCCAGCAGCTTGGCCGGGACAGAGTACAATGAGCAGTTCTTC. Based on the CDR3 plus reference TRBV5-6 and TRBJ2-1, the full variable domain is DAGVTQSPTHLIKTRGQQVTLRCSPKSGHDTVSWYQQALGQGPQFIFQYYEEEERQRGNFPDRFSGHQFPNYSSELNVNALLLGDSALYLCASSLAGTEYNEQFFGPGTRLTVL.

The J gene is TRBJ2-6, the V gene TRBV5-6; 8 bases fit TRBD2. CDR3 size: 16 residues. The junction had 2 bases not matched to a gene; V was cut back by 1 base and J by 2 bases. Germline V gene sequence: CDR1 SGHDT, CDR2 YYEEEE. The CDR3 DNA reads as TGTGCCAGCAGCTTGTGGCGGGGGGCTGGGGCCAACGTCCTGACTTTC. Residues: CASSLWRGAGANVLTF.

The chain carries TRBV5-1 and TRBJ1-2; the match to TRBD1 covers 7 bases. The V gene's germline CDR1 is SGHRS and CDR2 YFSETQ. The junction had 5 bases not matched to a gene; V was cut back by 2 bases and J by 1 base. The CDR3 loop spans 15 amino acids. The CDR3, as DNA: TGCGCCAGCAGCTTTGGACAGGAGGGTAACTATGGCTACACCTTC. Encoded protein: CASSFGQEGNYGYTF.

CDR3 protein: CATSTPATSGRNYGELFF. In DNA form, the CDR3 reads TGTGCCACCAGCACCCCGGCGACTAGCGGGAGGAACTACGGGGAGCTGTTTTTT. This chain links TRBV15 with TRBJ2-2; TRBD2 matches at 13 bases. The CDR3 length is 18 residues. V gave up 4 bases and J gave up 7 bases; unmatched junction bases: 12. The germline V gene encodes CDR1 LNHNV and CDR2 YYDKDF (reference sequence).